Listed here are 20 T cell receptor beta chains from one sample, sequenced in a study of cytomegalovirus exposure and HLA in healthy donors. Assay used: immunoSEQ multiplex PCR; TCRdb lists only in-frame clones, some missing. The sample comprises about 240,000 clones, around 85% of which are singletons, and 1% to 1.5% rests with the top ten. Input material: PBMCs. Source of these receptors: a woman aged 25-40 years in good health and CMV-seropositive.

V gene TRBV5-4 combines with J gene TRBJ1-5, with D perhaps matching TRBD1 (5 bases). The CDR3 loop spans 15 amino acids. V lost 0 bases to trimming and J lost 4 bases, with 11 bases between them. Germline V gene lookup returns CDR1 SGHNT and CDR2 YYREEE (reference sequence). CDR3 in DNA: TGTGCCAGCAGCTTGGAAGCAGGGATGAATCAGCCCCAGCATTTT. Encoded protein: CASSLEAGMNQPQHF.

CDR3 amino acids: CASCREKGNQPQHF. The CDR3 DNA sequence: TGTGCCAGCTGCCGGGAAAAAGGCAATCAGCCCCAGCATTTT. V usage is TRBV19 and J usage is TRBJ1-5; no clear D. Trimming cost V 9 bases and J 2 bases, with 14 bases left between them. The CDR3 contains 14 residues. Per germline, CDR1 LNHDA and CDR2 SQIVND (reference sequence).

This clone was seen a few times. V usage is TRBV4-1 and J usage is TRBJ1-5; a weak D match, TRBD1 (5 bases). The CDR3 length is 13 residues. The V and J ends lost 4 bases and 6 bases respectively, with 10 bases between them. From germline, CDR1 is MGHRA and CDR2 YSYEKL. The CDR3 sequence: CASSPGQGQPQHF. The CDR3 nucleotides are TGCGCCAGCAGCCCTGGTCAGGGTCAGCCCCAGCATTTT.

The rearrangement uses TRBV5-1 and TRBJ2-7, with no clear D. CDR1 is SGHRS, CDR2 YFSETQ, per germline. CDR3 length: 12 amino acids. The V and J ends lost 0 bases and 6 bases respectively, with 7 bases between them. The CDR3 is CASSLDLGEQYF. The CDR3 bases are TGCGCCAGCAGCTTGGATCTCGGCGAGCAGTACTTC.

The chain links TRBV5-8 to TRBJ1-2; TRBD1 agrees at 7 bases. The CDR3 spans 14 residues. Looked up from germline, CDR1 is SGHTS and CDR2 is YDEGEE. J was trimmed by 4 bases and V by 2 bases; bases with no gene match: 5. CDR3 amino acids: CASSFGTEIYGYTF. The DNA for the CDR3 is TGTGCCAGCAGCTTCGGGACAGAGATCTATGGCTACACCTTC. Combining the CDR3 with reference TRBV5-8 and TRBJ1-2 gives the whole variable domain EAGVTQSPTHLIKTRGQQATLRCSPISGHTSVYWYQQALGLGLQFLLWYDEGEERNRGNFPPRFSGRQFPNYSSELNVNALELEDSALYLCASSFGTEIYGYTFGSGTRLTVV.

The count of this clone is one. This chain links TRBV10-3 with TRBJ1-2, with D unclear. V gave up 3 bases and J gave up 8 bases, with 13 bases separating them. Germline CDR1 reads ENHRY; CDR2 reads SYGVKD. The CDR3 has 13 amino acids. For the CDR3, the DNA is TGTGCCATCAGTGAATCGGGGAGTGGCGGCTACACCTTC. The encoded protein is CAISESGSGGYTF.

This clone was seen only once. The chain carries TRBV12-5 and TRBJ2-1, with TRBD1 as a possible D gene (6 bases). This CDR3 spans 14 amino acids. Germline V lookup: CDR1 LGHNT, CDR2 FRNRAP. Trimming took off 6 bases at V and 4 bases at J, with 13 bases between the two ends. In DNA, the CDR3 is TGTGCTAGTGGCACAGGGTTGGGATACAATGAGCAGTTCTTC. Its translation is CASGTGLGYNEQFF.

This sequence joins TRBV5-1 and TRBJ1-3; perhaps TRBD1 as D (5 bases). The CDR3 length is 13 residues. The germline gives CDR1 SGHRS, CDR2 YFSETQ. V was trimmed by 4 bases and J by 8 bases, leaving 13 bases between them. The chain's CDR3 is CASSTGGGDTIYF. The CDR3 coding sequence is TGCGCCAGCAGCACTGGTGGGGGGGACACCATATATTTT.

CDR3 amino acids: CASSLDRVTDTQYF. As DNA, the CDR3 is TGTGCCAGCAGTCTGGACAGGGTAACAGATACGCAGTATTTT. V is TRBV6-1 and J is TRBJ2-3, with TRBD1 matching over 8 bases. V lost 5 bases to trimming and J lost 3 bases; unmatched junction nucleotides: 4. The CDR3 is made up of 14 amino acids. Germline V gene lookup returns CDR1 MNHNS and CDR2 SASEGT.

A few counts support this clone. The chain employs TRBV5-1 and TRBJ2-7; perhaps TRBD2 as D (6 bases). V lost 0 bases and J 1 base, leaving 11 bases between the germline ends. There are 15 residues in the CDR3. Germline CDR1 reads SGHRS; CDR2 reads YFSETQ. Here the CDR3 DNA reads TGCGCCAGCAGCTTGGGGGGAGGAAAATCCTACGAGCAGTACTTC. It is translated as CASSLGGGKSYEQYF.

V usage is TRBV7-2 and J usage is TRBJ2-7, with 7 bases identical to TRBD1. In germline, CDR1 is SGHTA, CDR2 FQGNSA. V lost 3 bases, J lost 2 bases, and 4 bases stayed unmatched. CDR3 length: 14 residues. CDR3 sequence reads: CASSLWTGPYEQYF. CDR3 coding DNA: TGTGCCAGCAGCTTGTGGACAGGACCCTACGAGCAGTACTTC.

This clone was detected once. J is TRBJ2-7 and V is TRBV10-1; 10 bases fit TRBD2. The CDR3 extends over 15 amino acids. J was trimmed by 2 bases and V by 2 bases; bases with no gene match: 3. Germline values: CDR1 WNHNN, CDR2 SYGVQD (reference sequence). CDR3 sequence reads: CASSEVLAGAYEQYF. The CDR3, as DNA: TGCGCCAGCAGTGAGGTCCTAGCGGGAGCCTACGAGCAGTACTTC.

The rearrangement links TRBV7-9 to TRBJ2-1, with TRBD2 as a possible D gene (6 bases). Germline lookup yields CDR1 SEHNR and CDR2 FQNEAQ (reference sequence). This CDR3 has 16 amino acids. V dropped 4 bases and J dropped 8 bases, with 21 bases sitting between them. The CDR3, as DNA: TGTGCCAGCAGCTCACCCCCTATAAGACTAGAGGATGAGCAGTTCTTC. It codes for CASSSPPIRLEDEQFF.

The chain combines TRBV2 with TRBJ2-2, with D possibly being TRBD1 (6 bases). The CDR3 consists of 14 residues. Between the trimmed V and J ends, which lost 6 bases and 0 bases, there was a span of 8 bases. Germline loops: CDR1 SNHLY, CDR2 FYNNEI. The chain's CDR3 is CASSWTANTGELFF. CDR3 DNA: TGTGCCAGCAGCTGGACAGCGAACACCGGGGAGCTGTTTTTT.

The chain recombines TRBV11-2 with TRBJ1-4; tentative D call: TRBD1 (5 bases). Germline CDR1 reads SGHAT; CDR2 reads FQNNGV. CDR3 length: 15 amino acids. V lost 4 bases to trimming and J lost 5 bases, with 14 bases between them. The CDR3 coding sequence is TGTGCCAGCAGCTGGCAGGGACGGGGGAATGAAAAACTGTTTTTT. Its protein product is CASSWQGRGNEKLFF.

The CDR3 reads CASSVYREAPETQYF. As DNA, the CDR3 is TGTGCCAGCAGCGTATACCGGGAGGCCCCAGAGACCCAGTACTTC. This chain links TRBV9 with TRBJ2-5; 7 bases are a match to TRBD2. This CDR3 contains 15 residues. V dropped 1 base and J dropped 4; count of bases not matched to a gene: 7. The germline V gene has CDR1 SGDLS and CDR2 YYNGEE.

This chain joins TRBV7-9 and TRBJ2-2; TRBD1 matches 9 bases. CDR3 length: 15 amino acids. The V gene's germline CDR1 is SEHNR and CDR2 FQNEAQ (reference sequence). Germline trimming cut 6 bases from V and 5 bases from J; bases unmatched to any gene: 7. CDR3 protein: CASSTQGAGTGELFF. CDR3 bases: TGTGCCAGCAGTACACAGGGGGCAGGGACCGGGGAGCTGTTTTTT.

This chain uses TRBV6-5 with TRBJ2-5; D perhaps matches TRBD1 (6 bases). V gave up 3 bases and J gave up 2 bases, with 16 bases separating them. Germline V gene sequence: CDR1 MNHEY, CDR2 SVGAGI. The CDR3 sequence is 16 residues long. CDR3: CASSYKRTALQETQYF. Written as DNA, the CDR3 is TGTGCCAGCAGTTATAAACGGACAGCTCTTCAAGAGACCCAGTACTTC.

The chain recombines TRBV19 with TRBJ2-7; 8 bases map to TRBD1. With V trimmed by 0 bases and J by 5 bases, 6 bases remained unmatched. Germline values: CDR1 LNHDA, CDR2 SQIVND (reference sequence). This CDR3 region has 15 residues. This CDR3 reads CASSIDQWTGNEQYF. CDR3 DNA sequence: TGTGCCAGTAGTATAGATCAATGGACAGGGAACGAGCAGTACTTC.

The rearrangement joins TRBV2 to TRBJ2-2; TRBD1 matches 10 bases. The CDR3 sequence is 13 residues long. CDR1 and CDR2 from the germline V gene are SNHLY and FYNNEI. V was pared by 10 bases and J by 4 bases, with 3 bases of the junction left unmatched. CDR3: CATDRGRTGELFF. CDR3 coding DNA: TGTGCCACTGACAGGGGGCGCACCGGGGAGCTGTTTTTT.